Below are 16 T cell receptor beta chains sequenced from a single sample in a study of T cells in tumors after PD-1 blockade. Profiling relied on immunoSEQ multiplex PCR, and the TCRdb table lists in-frame clones only, not all of them. The data hold roughly 4,000 clones, with around two thirds observed a single time. The material sequenced was tumor tissue, taken before anti-PD-1 treatment. These TCRs come from a human donor with basal cell carcinoma.

The chain combines TRBV6-5 with TRBJ2-7; 7 nucleotides align to TRBD1. After removal of 1 base from V and 3 bases from J, the junction contained 9 bases not matched to a gene. The CDR3 extends over 16 amino acids. In germline, CDR1 is MNHEY, CDR2 SVGAGI. Here the CDR3 DNA reads TGTGCCAGCAGTTACTATACCGGACAGGCCGACTACGAGCAGTACTTC. This encodes CASSYYTGQADYEQYF.

The genes are TRBV7-2 and TRBJ2-2; D call uncertain. Trimming pared 5 bases from V and 1 base from J, leaving 11 bases between. The CDR3 extends over 15 amino acids. Germline V gives CDR1 SGHTA, CDR2 FQGNSA. The CDR3 DNA sequence: TGTGCCAGCAGCCTCGCGTGGCAGAACACCGGGGAGCTGTTTTTT. It encodes CASSLAWQNTGELFF.

J is TRBJ2-7 and V is TRBV7-8, with 10 bases matching TRBD1. Trimming took 1 base from V and 1 from J; bases not matched to a gene: 7. CDR1 is SGHVS and CDR2 is FQNEAQ in the germline V gene. The CDR3 has 17 amino acids. The CDR3 loop reads CASSLVFGTGVSYEQYF. The CDR3 DNA follows: TGTGCCAGCAGCTTAGTTTTTGGGACAGGGGTTTCCTACGAGCAGTACTTC.

J is TRBJ2-2 and V is TRBV27; D perhaps matches TRBD1 (6 bases). The CDR3 is 16 residues long. V lost 0 bases and J 2 bases, leaving 10 bases between the germline ends. Germline lookup yields CDR1 MNHEY and CDR2 SMNVEV (reference sequence). CDR3 amino acids: CASSLSRGGNTGELFF. The CDR3 DNA follows: TGTGCCAGCAGTTTATCGAGAGGGGGAAACACCGGGGAGCTGTTTTTT.

This clone was recorded only once. This rearrangement joins TRBV28 to TRBJ2-5; D is uncertain. CDR1 MDHEN and CDR2 SYDVKM come from the germline V gene. The CDR3 runs 13 residues. V lost 2 bases and J 3 bases, leaving 7 bases between the germline ends. CDR3 nucleotides: TGTGCCAGCAGTTTAAGTAGAGAAGAGACCCAGTACTTC. This encodes CASSLSREETQYF.

This clone occurred a few times. Written as DNA, the CDR3 is TGTGCCACCAGCGACTCGACAGGGGCTGGGGCCAACGTCCTGACTTTC. As protein: CATSDSTGAGANVLTF. This chain connects TRBV24-1 to TRBJ2-6, with TRBD1 matching over 8 bases. V was clipped by 7 bases and J by 2 bases; unmatched bases: 6. This CDR3 is 16 amino acids long. CDR1 KGHDR and CDR2 SFDVKD come from the germline V gene.

This clone was seen a handful of times. V usage is TRBV6-5 and J usage is TRBJ1-2; D might be TRBD1 (5 bases). The CDR3 has 12 residues. The V end was cut by 8 bases, the J end by 3 bases, with 10 bases between. Germline assignment: CDR1 MNHEY and CDR2 SVGAGI. This CDR3 is CASRGLDYGYTF. In nucleotides, the CDR3 is TGTGCCAGCCGGGGGTTGGACTATGGCTACACCTTC.

The chain combines TRBV5-1 with TRBJ2-5; 9 nucleotides align to TRBD2. The germline CDR1 and CDR2 sequences are SGHRS and YFSETQ. The CDR3 is made up of 16 amino acids. The junction had 7 bases not matched to a gene; V was cut back by 0 bases and J by 4 bases. CDR3 sequence reads: CASSLEPVRGGETQYF. In DNA form, the CDR3 reads TGCGCCAGCAGCTTGGAGCCGGTGCGGGGGGGAGAGACCCAGTACTTC.

The V and J genes are TRBV28 and TRBJ2-1, with TRBD1 identical over 7 bases. The CDR3 sequence is 18 residues long. The V segment lost 1 base and the J segment 6 bases; nucleotides outside the gene matches: 15. CDR1 and CDR2 from the germline V gene are MDHEN and SYDVKM. CDR3 residues: CASSLLVGGAKAVNEQFF. The CDR3 DNA reads TGTGCCAGCAGTTTATTGGTAGGGGGCGCGAAGGCCGTCAATGAGCAGTTCTTC.

The chain links TRBV7-3 to TRBJ2-1, with unresolved D. The CDR3 is made up of 14 amino acids. CDR1 is SGHTA, CDR2 FQGTGA, per germline. V lost 5 bases and J lost 5, with 13 bases in between. The CDR3 loop reads CASSLLGSDNEQFF. The CDR3 DNA reads TGTGCCAGCAGCCTACTTGGGTCCGACAATGAGCAGTTCTTC.

This clone was seen only a few times. The chain employs TRBV30 and TRBJ1-5, with a possible D match to TRBD1 (5 bases). The germline V gene encodes CDR1 GTSNPN and CDR2 SVGIG (reference sequence). The length of the CDR3 is 13 residues. Trimming took 5 bases from V and 3 from J, leaving 11 bases between them. The CDR3 bases are TGTGCCTGGGGGGGTGGACCCAATCAGCCCCAGCATTTT. Its protein is CAWGGGPNQPQHF.

The chain has TRBV3-1 (or the pseudogene TRBV3-2) and TRBJ2-7; D is possibly TRBD2 (5 bases). Germline CDR1 reads LGHDT; CDR2 reads YNNKEL (reference sequence). This CDR3 is 13 amino acids long. V was shortened by 4 bases and J by 3 bases, with 10 bases between the two germline ends. For the CDR3, the DNA is TGTGCCAGCAGCCGTTCCCGGGGCTACGAGCAGTACTTC. Protein: CASSRSRGYEQYF.

This clone showed up just once. This rearrangement joins TRBV4-3 to TRBJ1-5, with 9 positions matching TRBD1. CDR3 size: 19 residues. Trimming took 0 bases from V and 0 from J; bases not matched to a gene: 9. Germline V gene data show CDR1 as LGHNA and CDR2 as YSLEER. The CDR3 DNA follows: TGCGCCAGCAGCCAAGAAGGGGGACAGGGATTCCATAGCAATCAGCCCCAGCATTTT. It encodes CASSQEGGQGFHSNQPQHF.

The chain joins TRBV6-5 to TRBJ1-2; D unclear. Germline V gene data show CDR1 as MNHEY and CDR2 as SVGAGI. There are 13 residues in the CDR3. Trimming took off 6 bases at V and 4 bases at J, with 12 bases between the two ends. This chain's CDR3 is CASSNGEFYGYTF. CDR3 sequence (DNA): TGTGCCAGCAGCAACGGGGAATTCTATGGCTACACCTTC.

The V and J genes are TRBV28 and TRBJ1-4; D unclear. CDR3 length equals 14 residues. V shed 3 bases and J shed 7 bases, with 12 bases lying between them. CDR1 is MDHEN, CDR2 SYDVKM, per germline. CDR3 region: CASSFSPRPEKLFF. The CDR3 bases are TGTGCCAGCAGTTTCTCCCCTCGTCCTGAAAAACTGTTTTTT.

The chain is built from TRBV11-2 and TRBJ2-3; D might be TRBD1 (6 bases). V was clipped by 8 bases and J by 0 bases, with 15 bases between them. This CDR3 has 15 residues. Per germline, CDR1 SGHAT and CDR2 FQNNGV. The CDR3 region is CASGRAGVSTDTQYF. In DNA, the CDR3 is TGTGCCAGCGGAAGGGCAGGGGTTAGCACAGATACGCAGTATTTT.